Each of the 17 T cell receptor beta chains below was sequenced from the same sample in a study of regulatory T cells in long-lasting Graves disease. Building of the TCR beta libraries involved iRepertoire HTBI primers and Arm-PCR of CDR3 regions. One entry per CDR3 protein, called by TCRdb with MiXCR from the multiplex PCR reads. The repertoire holds 200,000 to 250,000 distinct CDR3 sequences, with about 19% as singletons. Noted time point: newly diagnosed GD, antithyroid drugs for less than 3 months. After RNA was extracted from PBMCs, the TCR library was made from it. Another study also made use of these data, one on T cells in Graves' hyperthyroidism and ophthalmopathy.

Source: peripheral blood mononuclear cells (PBMCs), taken at new diagnosis, from a patient treated with antithyroid drugs. Receptors were obtained from a woman younger than 45 with Graves disease.

This clonotype was seen ten or more times. The chain couples TRBV12-3 or TRBV12-4 to TRBJ2-2; 7 bases match TRBD2. J gave up 2 bases and V 6 bases, and 6 bases lay outside the gene matches. This CDR3 has 15 residues. The CDR3 coding sequence is TGTGCCAGCAGGGGGGGGACTACAAACACCGGGGAGCTGTTTTTT. Its translation is CASRGGTTNTGELFF.

In its sample, this clonotype was seen many times. The chain has TRBV28 and TRBJ1-4, with 7 bases matching TRBD1. In germline, CDR1 is MDHEN, CDR2 SYDVKM. The CDR3 is 15 amino acids. Trimming cost V 3 bases and J 2 bases; bases outside gene matches: 3. In nucleotides, the CDR3 is TGTGCCAGCAGTTTCCGGACAGGTACTAATGAAAAACTGTTTTTT. It specifies CASSFRTGTNEKLFF. Variable domain in full (rest from reference TRBV28 and TRBJ1-4): DVKVTQSSRYLVKRTGEKVFLECVQDMDHENMFWYRQDPGLGLRLIYFSYDVKMKEKGDIPEGYSVSREKKERFSLILESASTNQTSMYLCASSFRTGTNEKLFFGSGTQLSVL.

This clonotype was detected ten times or more. The V gene is TRBV6-1, the J gene TRBJ1-1, with D possibly being TRBD1 (6 bases). Germline assignment: CDR1 MNHNS and CDR2 SASEGT. The V gene lost 9 bases and the J gene lost 3 bases, with 17 bases spanning the gap. This CDR3 has 14 amino acids. The CDR3 DNA follows: TGTGCCAGTTCCCTTAGGGGGGGGGACACTGAAGCTTTCTTT. Translated, it gives CASSLRGGDTEAFF.

This clonotype has ten or more counts. The chain is built from TRBV20-1 and TRBJ2-1; D unresolved. The CDR3 runs to 14 residues. CDR1 is DFQATT and CDR2 is SNEGSKA in the germline V gene (reference sequence). V shed 3 bases and J shed 8 bases, with 17 bases lying between them. The CDR3 region is CSARLFQSGHEQFF. DNA for the CDR3: TGCAGTGCTAGGTTGTTCCAATCGGGTCATGAGCAGTTCTTC.

This clonotype has at least ten counts. V usage is TRBV20-1 and J usage is TRBJ1-2; D gene uncertain. The CDR3 is 14 residues long. V lost 5 bases to trimming and J lost 3 bases, with 16 bases between them. The V gene's germline CDR1 is DFQATT and CDR2 SNEGSKA (reference sequence). CDR3 region: CSAEKAGGDYGYTF. As DNA, the CDR3 is TGCAGTGCTGAGAAGGCGGGCGGAGACTATGGCTACACCTTC.

There are many counts of this clonotype. V usage is TRBV9 and J usage is TRBJ2-3; TRBD1 aligns across 11 bases. The V and J ends lost 4 bases and 5 bases, in that order; junction bases with no gene match: 6. CDR1 and CDR2 from the germline V gene are SGDLS and YYNGEE. CDR3 length: 15 amino acids. CDR3 sequence reads: CASSRRTGGLDTQYF. In DNA form, the CDR3 reads TGTGCCAGCAGCAGGAGGACAGGGGGCTTAGATACGCAGTATTTT. The whole variable domain, filled in from reference TRBV9 and TRBJ2-3, reads DSGVTQTPKHLITATGQRVTLRCSPRSGDLSVYWYQQSLDQGLQFLIQYYNGEERAKGNILERFSAQQFPDLHSELNLSSLELGDSALYFCASSRRTGGLDTQYFGPGTRLTVL.

This clonotype was seen repeatedly, ten times or more. This chain joins TRBV4-1 and TRBJ1-4; D is possibly TRBD1 (5 bases). The CDR3 is made up of 18 amino acids. Deletions cut 8 bases from V and 5 bases from J, with 27 bases between. Germline V gene sequence: CDR1 MGHRA, CDR2 YSYEKL. The CDR3 DNA follows: TGCGCCAGCTCTACTTGGCTGGGGACGATCGGTTCGAATGAAAAACTGTTTTTT. This sequence encodes CASSTWLGTIGSNEKLFF.

This clonotype was observed at least ten times. The rearrangement joins TRBV2 to TRBJ2-1, with 8 bases that match TRBD2. This CDR3 is 15 amino acids long. Trimming removed 10 bases from V and 6 bases from J; junction bases left unmatched: 14. The germline V gene encodes CDR1 SNHLY and CDR2 FYNNEI. CDR3: CATETGAGALNEQFF. For the CDR3, the DNA is TGTGCCACAGAGACTGGAGCGGGAGCCCTCAATGAGCAGTTCTTC.

On this clonotype itself: Being one base from a much bigger clone, this may be a read error. The chain uses TRBV6-1 and TRBJ2-2, with D perhaps given as TRBD1 or TRBD2 (5 bases each). Germline V gene lookup returns CDR1 MNHNS and CDR2 SASEGT. This CDR3 has 14 residues. V lost 6 bases, J lost 3 bases, and 11 bases lay in between. The CDR3 DNA is TGTGCCAGCAGGAGGGTGGGGGACACCGGGGAGCTGTTTTTT. Encoded protein: CASRRVGDTGELFF.

This clonotype was found many times. V and J are TRBV20-1 and TRBJ1-5; 7 bases agree with TRBD1. The ends lost 2 bases at V and 0 bases at J; junction bases unmatched: 7. CDR1 is DFQATT, CDR2 SNEGSKA, per germline (reference sequence). This CDR3 has 16 amino acids. Here the CDR3 DNA reads TGCAGTGCTAGACCCTGGACAGGCAATAGCAATCAGCCCCAGCATTTT. Encoded protein: CSARPWTGNSNQPQHF.

This clonotype was recorded a few times. The CDR3 region is CSARPVRVTGELFF. As DNA, the CDR3 is TGCAGTGCCCGACCCGTCCGAGTCACCGGGGAGCTGTTTTTT. The chain links TRBV20-1 to TRBJ2-2; unclear D gene. CDR3 length: 14 residues. Between the trimmed V and J ends, which lost 6 bases and 4 bases, there was a span of 15 bases. CDR1 DFQATT and CDR2 SNEGSKA come from the germline V gene (reference sequence).

The chain is built from TRBV25-1 and TRBJ1-2; D might be TRBD1 (6 bases). CDR1 MGHDK and CDR2 SYGVNS come from the germline V gene. The CDR3 covers 13 residues. Between the trimmed V and J ends, which lost 5 bases and 5 bases, there was a span of 12 bases. The chain's CDR3 is CASSPQGQYGYTF. The CDR3 nucleotides are TGTGCCAGCAGTCCCCAAGGACAGTATGGCTACACCTTC.

The table lists this clonotype with many counts. J is TRBJ1-5 and V is TRBV6-1, with TRBD1 matching 7 bases. The CDR3 sequence is 15 residues long. Germline trimming cut 5 bases from V and 5 bases from J; bases unmatched to any gene: 9. From germline, CDR1 is MNHNS and CDR2 SASEGT. CDR3 protein: CASSPLRGRDQPQHF. The CDR3 DNA reads as TGTGCCAGCAGTCCTCTGAGGGGGCGCGATCAGCCCCAGCATTTT.

This clonotype appeared a few times. A much larger clone sits a single nucleotide away, making a read error possible. This chain joins TRBV9 and TRBJ1-5; unclear D gene. In germline, CDR1 is SGDLS, CDR2 YYNGEE. This CDR3 is built from 14 residues. The CDR3 DNA is TGTGCCAGCAGCGAAGAAGGTAACAATCAGCCCCGGCATTTT. Translated, it gives CASSEEGNNQPRHF. Using reference TRBV9 and TRBJ1-5 for the parts outside the CDR3, the full variable domain is DSGVTQTPKHLITATGQRVTLRCSPRSGDLSVYWYQQSLDQGLQFLIQYYNGEERAKGNILERFSAQQFPDLHSELNLSSLELGDSALYFCASSEEGNNQPRHFGDGTRLSIL.

This clonotype was found many times. V usage is TRBV6-5 and J usage is TRBJ1-2, with TRBD1 matching over 8 bases. CDR1 is MNHEY and CDR2 is SVGAGI in the germline V gene. CDR3 size: 15 residues. The V segment lost 2 bases and the J segment 6 bases; nucleotides outside the gene matches: 8. The CDR3 DNA is TGTGCCAGCAGTTACCGGACAGGGAGGTTTGATGGCTACACCTTC. Protein sequence: CASSYRTGRFDGYTF.

This clonotype was observed at least ten times. The rearrangement uses TRBV19 and TRBJ2-7; possibly TRBD1 for D (6 bases). This CDR3 contains 15 residues. CDR1 LNHDA and CDR2 SQIVND come from the germline V gene (reference sequence). V lost 5 bases and J lost 3, with 17 bases in between. This CDR3 is CASSPTSQGYYEQYF. The DNA of the CDR3 is TGTGCCAGTAGTCCCACCTCTCAGGGGTACTACGAGCAGTACTTC.

This clonotype has at least ten counts. The chain has TRBV12-3 or TRBV12-4 and TRBJ1-2; maybe TRBD1 (6 bases). Trimming left V 5 bases short and J 4 bases short, with 26 bases between. This CDR3 contains 18 residues. CDR3 nucleotide sequence: TGTGCCAGCAGTCCTCATTTCAACAGGGCCTCGCGAGGCTATGGCTACACCTTC. Amino acid sequence: CASSPHFNRASRGYGYTF.